The 8 T cell receptor beta chains in this list originate from one sample, sequenced in a study of T cells after yellow fever vaccination. TCRdb re-called the 5' RACE reads through MiXCR, storing one row per CDR3 protein. Here the sample spans some 300,000 distinct CDR3 sequences, 3.6% being singletons. The sample here was PBMCs, taken on the day of the yellow fever booster vaccination. The receptors come from a man aged 18 to 29 who received the YFV17D yellow fever vaccine.

This clonotype was recorded at least ten times. The gene calls are TRBV10-1 and TRBJ1-1; D might be TRBD1 (5 bases). The V gene lost 5 bases and the J gene lost 4 bases, with 14 bases spanning the gap. The germline gives CDR1 WNHNN, CDR2 SYGVQD (reference sequence). This CDR3 comprises 14 residues. CDR3 sequence (DNA): TGCGCCAGCAGTACTGACAGATGCGCCACTGAAGCTTTCTTT. Residues: CASSTDRCATEAFF.

A few counts support this clonotype. The rearrangement links TRBV18 to TRBJ1-4; no clear D gene. The CDR3 has 12 amino acids. Trimming pared 3 bases from V and 6 bases from J, leaving 5 bases between. CDR1 is KGHSH, CDR2 LQKENI, per germline. CDR3 in amino acids: CASSPSYEKLFF. CDR3 nucleotide sequence: TGTGCCAGCTCACCCTCCTATGAAAAACTGTTTTTT.

The chain uses TRBV5-4 and TRBJ2-5; D is uncertain. Trimming shortened V by 3 bases and J by 5 bases, and 11 bases separated the two germline ends. Per the germline V gene, CDR1 is SGHNT and CDR2 is YYREEE (reference sequence). This CDR3 is built from 13 residues. CDR3 region: CASSSDLLETQYF. DNA for the CDR3: TGTGCCAGCAGCTCGGACCTTCTGGAGACCCAGTACTTC. The full variable domain, its missing parts supplied by reference TRBV5-4 and TRBJ2-5, is ETGVTQSPTHLIKTRGQQVTLRCSSQSGHNTVSWYQQALGQGPQFIFQYYREEENGRGNFPPRFSGLQFPNYSSELNVNALELDDSALYLCASSSDLLETQYFGPGTRLLVL.

This clonotype has at least ten counts. The rearrangement uses TRBV6-5 and TRBJ2-7, with 9 bases aligning to TRBD1. CDR3 length: 15 amino acids. Unmatched junction bases numbered 10, after V lost 5 bases and J lost 5 bases. Germline V CDR1 and CDR2: MNHEY, SVGAGI. The CDR3 sequence: CASSRSGTGGHEQYV. The CDR3 DNA reads TGTGCCAGCAGTCGCTCGGGAACAGGGGGCCACGAGCAGTACGTC.

The J gene is TRBJ2-3, the V gene TRBV30; D is possibly TRBD1 or TRBD2 (5 bases each). Per the germline V gene, CDR1 is GTSNPN and CDR2 is SVGIG (reference sequence). The V gene lost 4 bases and the J gene lost 3 bases, with 17 bases spanning the gap. This CDR3 has 15 amino acids. The CDR3 sequence: CAWTPGRGPTDTQYF. The CDR3 nucleotides are TGTGCCTGGACCCCCGGCCGGGGCCCGACAGATACGCAGTATTTT.

The V and J genes are TRBV6-6 and TRBJ2-7, with D perhaps matching TRBD2 (5 bases). The CDR3 runs 13 residues. V was clipped by 2 bases and J by 7 bases, with 12 bases between them. Germline CDR1 MNHNY, CDR2 SVGAGI (reference sequence). CDR3 DNA sequence: TGTGCCAGCAGTTACCCATCCACGGGAGAGCAGTACTTC. This sequence encodes CASSYPSTGEQYF.

This rearrangement joins TRBV7-8 to TRBJ2-1; D is possibly TRBD2 (5 bases). V dropped 5 bases and J dropped 6 bases, with 17 bases sitting between them. The CDR3 has 15 amino acids. Germline lookup yields CDR1 SGHVS and CDR2 FQNEAQ. The CDR3 DNA reads TGTGCCAGCAGCAGACCAGCGGACCGGATCAATGAGCAGTTCTTC. Its protein product is CASSRPADRINEQFF.

In this sample, this clonotype turned up a few times. This chain uses TRBV5-1 with TRBJ2-3; weak D call: TRBD1 (6 bases). From germline, CDR1 is SGHRS and CDR2 YFSETQ. V was trimmed by 7 bases and J by 5 bases, leaving 14 bases between them. The CDR3 has 13 amino acids. CDR3 sequence reads: CASRNLGGDTQYF. The CDR3 DNA reads TGCGCCAGCCGAAACCTAGGGGGAGATACGCAGTATTTT.